The clone carrying this TCR beta chain has ten or more counts. The antigen remains unidentified. The junction and the germline gene differ at one end; a read error may be behind it. The record originates from a study of T cell repertoires in cytomegalovirus infection. Study context: An indication of both CMV infection and matching HLA type came from public TCR beta signatures. Study-wide results and limits: Clonotype analysis showed dominance of the ex vivo response by HLA-C-restricted CMV-specific TCR beta clonotypes. The cumulative frequency of public TCR beta families identified carriers of CMV plus the relevant HLA.

CDR3 size: 16 residues. CDR1 and CDR2 (germline): SSHAT, FNYEAQ (reference sequence). TCRdb reprocessed the reads via MiXCR and lists one record per CDR3 protein. The table lists 560,000 or so distinct CDR3 sequences, approximately 15% of them singletons. Sequenced sample: CD8+ T cells from PBMCs. The V call is TRBV7-7, the J call TRBJ2-1; TRBD2 matches 10 bases. The receptor's source is a human donor in good health (CMV status not recorded). Some clones in this sample may be carry-over from other donors' samples. The CDR3 region is CASSLLAGVAYNEQFF. DNA for the CDR3: TGTGCTAGCAGCTTGCTAGCGGGAGTAGCCTACAATGAGCAGTTCTTC.